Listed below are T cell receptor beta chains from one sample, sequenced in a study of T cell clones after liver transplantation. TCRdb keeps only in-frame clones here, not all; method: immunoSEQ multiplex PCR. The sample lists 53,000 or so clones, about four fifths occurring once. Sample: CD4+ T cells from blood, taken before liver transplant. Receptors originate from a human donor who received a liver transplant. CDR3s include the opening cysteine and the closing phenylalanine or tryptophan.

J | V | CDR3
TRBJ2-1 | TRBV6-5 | CASSYRGTDDSEQFF
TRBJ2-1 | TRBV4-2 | CASSQSETSGANEQFF
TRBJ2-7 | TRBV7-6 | CASSGQGAMVIDEQYF
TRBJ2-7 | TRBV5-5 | CASSFSRGVYEQYF
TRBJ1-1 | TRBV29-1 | CSGAESNTEAFF
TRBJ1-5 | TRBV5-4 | CASSDSQGGQPQHF
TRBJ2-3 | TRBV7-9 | CASSPRAPGSTDTQYF
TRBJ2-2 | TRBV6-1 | CASSSTPGEAGELFF
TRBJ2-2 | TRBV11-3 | CASTFTSGISNTGELFF
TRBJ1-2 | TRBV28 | CASSFGLSKGNGYTF
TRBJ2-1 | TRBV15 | CATSASGTGGRNEQFF
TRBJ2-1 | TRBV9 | CASSVTGSPGQRDEQFF
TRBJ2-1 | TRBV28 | CASSLGSGRRGEQFF
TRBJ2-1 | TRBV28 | CASSLSQGGLNEQFF
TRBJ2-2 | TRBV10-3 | CAISESVRNTGELFF
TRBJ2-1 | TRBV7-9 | CASTQGGRPTRNEQFF
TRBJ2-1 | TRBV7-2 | CASSLALAGAEQFF
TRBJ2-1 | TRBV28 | CASSLSVGGNLGEQFF
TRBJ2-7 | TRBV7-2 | CASSFNRGEQYF
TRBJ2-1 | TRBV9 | CASSSAGTGGFDEQFF
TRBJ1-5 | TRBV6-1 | CASTLIPRGAQPQHF
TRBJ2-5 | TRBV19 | CASSMRVDVTQYF
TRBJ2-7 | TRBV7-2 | CASSPRLAGGLLYF
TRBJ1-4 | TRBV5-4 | CASSLGPRGKGNEKLFF
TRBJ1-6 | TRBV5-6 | CASSFGAAGLNYSPLHF
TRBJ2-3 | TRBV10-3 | CAISESEGTRGSYTQYF
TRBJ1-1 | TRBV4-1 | CASSRGTGSSYRNTEAFF